This TCR beta chain was sequenced during a study of blood T cell repertoires in COVID-19. Study-level background: Acute and convalescent COVID-19 specimens originated in the United States, Italy and Spain. PBMCs, B-cell-depleted T cells, or T cells provided the cDNA or gDNA that made up the material.

In the authors' workflow: Counts of nucleated cells, estimated from reference gene primer amplification, were obtained. Some clones are missing from TCRdb's copy, which holds only in-frame ones; the method was immunoSEQ multiplex PCR. Clone size and the V and J calls come from that table; the DNA yielded D and trimming. The sample consists of around 400,000 clones, around 90% of them appearing once. CDR3 size: 12 residues. Germline lookup yields CDR1 SQVTM and CDR2 ANQGSEA. Trimming pared 6 bases from V and 6 bases from J, leaving 15 bases between. What was sequenced was peripheral blood. This receptor was identified in a middle-aged man with acute or convalescent COVID-19. The chain has TRBV29-1 and TRBJ2-7; D might be TRBD2 (5 bases). CDR3 sequence (DNA): TGCAGCGTGGGAGAAAGCAGGCTCGAGCAGTACTTC. It codes for CSVGESRLEQYF.